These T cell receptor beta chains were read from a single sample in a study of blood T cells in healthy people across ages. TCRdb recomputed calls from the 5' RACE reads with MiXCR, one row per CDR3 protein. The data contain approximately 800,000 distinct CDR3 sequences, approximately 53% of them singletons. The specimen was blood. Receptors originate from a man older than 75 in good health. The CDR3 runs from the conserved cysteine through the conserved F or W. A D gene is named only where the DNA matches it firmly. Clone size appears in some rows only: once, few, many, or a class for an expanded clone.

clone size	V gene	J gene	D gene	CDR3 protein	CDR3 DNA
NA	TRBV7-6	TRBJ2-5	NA	CAGSLIGTHQETQYF	TGTGCCGGCAGCTTAATTGGGACCCATCAAGAGACCCAGTACTTC
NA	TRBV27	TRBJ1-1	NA	CASTPNGRGTEAFF	TGTGCCAGCACCCCAAATGGGCGGGGGACTGAAGCTTTCTTT
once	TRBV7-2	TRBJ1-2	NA	CASSLHGRNYGYTF	TGTGCCAGCAGCCTCCACGGGAGAAACTATGGCTACACCTTC
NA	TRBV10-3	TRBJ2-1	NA	CAVPHYEQFF	TGTGCCGTACCGCACTATGAGCAGTTCTTC
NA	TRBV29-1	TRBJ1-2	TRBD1	CSAGGQGGYGYTF	TGCAGCGCCGGGGGACAGGGGGGCTATGGCTACACCTTC
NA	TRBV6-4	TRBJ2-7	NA	CASSDSPVDEQYF	TGTGCCAGCAGTGACTCGCCAGTGGACGAGCAGTACTTC
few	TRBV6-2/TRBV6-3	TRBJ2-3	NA	CASSRGVGSTDTQYF	TGTGCCAGCAGCCGCGGGGTGGGAAGCACAGATACGCAGTATTTT
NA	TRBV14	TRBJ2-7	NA	CASSPGDSRREQYF	TGTGCCAGCAGCCCTGGGGACTCCCGACGCGAGCAGTACTTC
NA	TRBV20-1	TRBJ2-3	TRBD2	CSAEGLAGGNADTQYF	TGCAGTGCCGAGGGACTAGCGGGAGGGAACGCAGATACGCAGTATTTT
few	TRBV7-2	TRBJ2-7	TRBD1	CASSPTGGIYEQYF	TGTGCCAGCAGCCCCACAGGGGGCATCTACGAGCAGTACTTC
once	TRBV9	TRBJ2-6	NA	CASSGRGAGANVLTF	TGTGCCAGCAGCGGCCGGGGCGCTGGGGCCAACGTCCTGACTTTC
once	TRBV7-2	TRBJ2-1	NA	CASSRAGPMSDGQFF	TGTGCCAGCAGCCGAGCGGGCCCAATGTCAGATGGGCAGTTCTTC
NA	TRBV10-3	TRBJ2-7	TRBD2	CAISESTSGSSYEQYF	TGTGCCATCAGTGAGTCGACTAGCGGGAGTAGCTACGAGCAGTACTTC
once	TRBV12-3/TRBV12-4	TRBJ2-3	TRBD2	CASSMTSGRVHRYAYF	TGTGCCAGCAGTATGACTAGCGGGAGGGTGCACAGATACGCGTATTTT
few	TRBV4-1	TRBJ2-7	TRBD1	CASRWGTGDSYNEQYF	TGCGCCAGCAGATGGGGGACAGGGGATTCCTACAATGAGCAGTACTTC
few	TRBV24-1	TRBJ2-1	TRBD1	CATSDLGTGGSYNEQFF	TGTGCCACCAGTGATCTCGGGACAGGGGGCTCCTACAATGAGCAGTTCTTC
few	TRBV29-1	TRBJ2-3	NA	CSGILGADTQYF	TGCAGCGGGATCCTGGGGGCAGATACGCAGTATTTT
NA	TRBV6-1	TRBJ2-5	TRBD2	CASLVLAGEETQYF	TGTGCCAGCCTGGTACTAGCGGGAGAAGAGACCCAGTACTTC
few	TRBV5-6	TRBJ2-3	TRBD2	CASSSTSGLHRYAYF	TGTGCCAGCAGCTCGACTAGCGGACTTCACAGATACGCGTATTTT
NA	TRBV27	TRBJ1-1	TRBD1	CASSHGQGIVGTEAFF	TGTGCCAGCAGCCACGGACAGGGGATAGTAGGGACTGAAGCTTTCTTT
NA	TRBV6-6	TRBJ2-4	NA	CASSSDYKNIQYF	TGTGCCAGCAGTTCGGATTACAAAAACATTCAGTACTTC
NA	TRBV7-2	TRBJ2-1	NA	CASSLRRSVNEQFF	TGTGCCAGCAGCCTCAGGCGTAGCGTCAATGAGCAGTTCTTC
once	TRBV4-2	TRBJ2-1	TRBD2	CASSSRTGGLDNEQFF	TGTGCCAGCAGCTCGAGGACTGGAGGACTAGACAATGAGCAGTTCTTC
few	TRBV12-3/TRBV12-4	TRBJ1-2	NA	CASSFPPGTYGYTF	TGTGCCAGCAGTTTTCCCCCAGGGACCTATGGCTACACCTTC
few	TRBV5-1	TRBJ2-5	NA	CASSFRQQETQYF	TGCGCCAGCAGCTTCCGACAACAAGAGACCCAGTACTTC
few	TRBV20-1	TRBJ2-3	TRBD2	CSARVLAGRTDTQYF	TGCAGTGCTAGAGTCCTAGCGGGCCGCACAGATACGCAGTATTTT
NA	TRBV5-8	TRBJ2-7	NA	CASSWDLSSYEQYF	TGTGCCAGCAGCTGGGACCTGAGCTCCTACGAGCAGTACTTC
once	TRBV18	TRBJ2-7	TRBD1	CASSSQGSSYNEQYF	TGTGCCAGCTCATCACAGGGGTCCTCCTACAATGAGCAGTACTTC
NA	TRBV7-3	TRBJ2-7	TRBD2	CASSIPGRASSYEQYF	TGTGCCAGCAGCATCCCGGGGAGGGCCAGCTCCTACGAGCAGTACTTC
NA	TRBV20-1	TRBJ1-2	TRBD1	CSAKLTGGRGYTF	TGCAGTGCCAAACTGACAGGGGGGAGAGGCTACACCTTC
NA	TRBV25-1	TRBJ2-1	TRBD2	CASPRGGRTYNEQFF	TGTGCCAGCCCTCGGGGCGGGAGAACCTACAATGAGCAGTTCTTC
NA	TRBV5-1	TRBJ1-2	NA	CASSLDGNSLYGYTF	TGCGCCAGCAGCTTGGACGGGAACTCACTCTATGGCTACACCTTC
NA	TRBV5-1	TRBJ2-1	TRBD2	CASSLGQREVGKQFF	TGCGCCAGCAGCTTGGGGCAGCGGGAGGTCGGAAAGCAGTTCTTC
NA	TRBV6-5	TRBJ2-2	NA	CASSPNPGELFF	TGTGCCAGCAGCCCGAACCCCGGGGAGCTGTTTTTT
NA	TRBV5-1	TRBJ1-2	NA	CASSKGQANYGYTF	TGCGCCAGCAGCAAAGGACAAGCTAACTATGGCTACACCTTC
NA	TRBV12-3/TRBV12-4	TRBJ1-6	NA	CASSPDRNNSPFHF	TGTGCCAGCAGTCCGGACAGAAATAATTCACCCTTCCACTTT
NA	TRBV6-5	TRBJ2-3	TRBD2	CASSYSAGASTDTQYF	TGTGCCAGCAGTTACTCCGCGGGAGCGAGCACAGATACGCAGTATTTT
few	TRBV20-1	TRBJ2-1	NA	CSAPTASGGSYNEQFF	TGCAGTGCTCCGACGGCAAGCGGTGGCTCCTACAATGAGCAGTTCTTC
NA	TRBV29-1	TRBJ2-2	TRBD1	CSADPGTGGDTGELFF	TGCAGCGCTGACCCCGGGACAGGGGGCGACACCGGGGAGCTGTTTTTT
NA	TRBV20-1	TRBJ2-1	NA	CSGRDPQSNEQFF	TGCAGTGGAAGGGACCCACAGTCCAATGAGCAGTTCTTC
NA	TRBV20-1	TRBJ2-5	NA	CSARDPGGFGETQYF	TGCAGTGCTAGAGATCCAGGCGGCTTCGGGGAGACCCAGTACTTC
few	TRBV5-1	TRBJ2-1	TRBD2	CASSLLLAGGYNEQFF	TGCGCCAGCAGCCTCCTTCTAGCGGGAGGTTACAATGAGCAGTTCTTC
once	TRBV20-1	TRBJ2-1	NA	CSALAQGKYNEQFF	TGCAGTGCTCTGGCCCAAGGGAAATACAATGAGCAGTTCTTC
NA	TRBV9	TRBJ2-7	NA	CASSVGSGGGDYEQYF	TGTGCCAGCAGCGTAGGAAGCGGAGGGGGGGACTACGAGCAGTACTTC
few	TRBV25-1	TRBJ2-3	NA	CASSEYTTYGTDTQYF	TGTGCCAGCAGTGAATATACTACGTATGGCACAGATACGCAGTATTTT
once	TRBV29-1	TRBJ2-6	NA	CSVEGGDNVPTF	TGCAGCGTGGAAGGGGGGGACAACGTCCCGACTTTC
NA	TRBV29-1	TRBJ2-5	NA	CSVGARGRETQYF	TGCAGCGTTGGGGCCAGGGGTCGGGAGACCCAGTACTTC
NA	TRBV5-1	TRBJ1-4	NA	CASSLPGVNEKLFF	TGCGCCAGCAGCTTACCAGGGGTGAATGAAAAACTGTTTTTT
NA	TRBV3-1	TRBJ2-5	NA	CASSQGLERIKTQYF	TGTGCCAGCAGCCAAGGACTAGAAAGAATAAAGACCCAGTACTTC
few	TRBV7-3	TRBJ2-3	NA	CASSRAGGDTQYF	TGTGCCAGCTCTCGGGCCGGGGGAGATACGCAGTATTTT
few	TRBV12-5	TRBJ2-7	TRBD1	CASGLAAGTGSYEQYF	TGTGCTAGTGGTTTGGCAGCCGGGACAGGGTCCTACGAGCAGTACTTC
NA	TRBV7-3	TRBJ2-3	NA	CAGSLSGGADTQYF	TGTGCCGGCAGCTTATCGGGGGGCGCAGATACGCAGTATTTT
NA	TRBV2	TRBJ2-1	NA	CASTGRPNNEQFF	TGTGCCAGCACAGGGCGTCCTAACAATGAGCAGTTCTTC
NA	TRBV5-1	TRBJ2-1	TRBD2	CASSFLSGSSQGNEQFF	TGCGCCAGCAGCTTTTTGAGCGGGAGCAGCCAGGGGAATGAGCAGTTCTTC
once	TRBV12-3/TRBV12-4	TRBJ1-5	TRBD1	CASSPQGAESNQPQHF	TGTGCCAGCAGTCCACAGGGGGCTGAGAGCAATCAGCCCCAGCATTTT
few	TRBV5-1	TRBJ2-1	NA	CASSRTSENEQFF	TGCGCCAGCAGCCGAACTAGTGAAAATGAGCAGTTCTTC
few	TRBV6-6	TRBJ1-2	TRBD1	CASSYLGQGGGYTF	TGTGCCAGCAGTTACTTAGGACAGGGCGGTGGCTACACCTTC
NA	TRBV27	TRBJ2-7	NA	CASSVLVGSYEQYF	TGTGCCAGCAGTGTACTTGTCGGGTCCTACGAGCAGTACTTC
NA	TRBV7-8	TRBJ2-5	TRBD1	CAIGAGRGLVHETQYF	TGTGCCATAGGCGCGGGCAGGGGGCTAGTCCACGAGACCCAGTACTTC